Listed below are T cell receptor beta chains from one sample, sequenced in a study of a mutant IDH1 vaccine in newly diagnosed glioma. Method: immunoSEQ multiplex PCR; TCRdb's copy keeps in-frame clones and lacks some. The table has around 27,000 clones, about 80% seen once. Their antigens remain unidentified. The sequencing used PBMCs, collected from a glioma patient whose treatment included an IDH1 peptide vaccine. The receptor source for this set is a woman younger than 35 with glioma. Both conserved end residues are part of each CDR3. D genes are given only for firm matches. Only part of the rows carry a size: once, few, many, or a class if the clone is expanded.

>TRBV6-5|TRBJ1-2|-|-
CASRVKSGRAYGYTF
TGTGCCAGCCGAGTTAAATCGGGACGGGCCTATGGCTACACCTTC
>TRBV21-1|TRBJ1-4|-|-
CASSKGSPISLFF
TGTGCCAGCAGCAAAGGCTCCCCCATATCACTGTTTTTT
>TRBV7-9|TRBJ1-5|-|-
CASSLAPEGQPQHF
TGTGCCAGCAGCTTAGCGCCAGAGGGACAGCCCCAGCATTTT
>TRBV7-9|TRBJ2-7|-|-
CASSAGQSAGQDSYEQYF
TGTGCCAGCAGCGCGGGACAGTCGGCCGGACAAGACTCGTACGAGCAGTACTTC
>TRBV16|TRBJ2-7|-|TRBD2
CASSQYSGSMYEQYF
TGTGCCAGCAGCCAATATAGCGGGAGTATGTACGAGCAGTACTTC
>TRBV6-4|TRBJ2-5|once|TRBD2
CASSGLAGETQYF
TGTGCCAGCAGCGGACTAGCGGGAGAGACCCAGTACTTC
>TRBV27|TRBJ2-3|-|-
CASSFPRDTQYF
TGTGCCAGCAGTTTCCCGAGGGATACGCAGTATTTT
>TRBV6-5|TRBJ1-2|-|-
CASSYPGQPSYGYTF
TGTGCCAGCAGTTACCCTGGACAGCCTTCCTATGGCTACACCTTC
>TRBV5-4|TRBJ2-7|-|-
CASSLAYEQYF
TGTGCCAGCAGCTTGGCGTACGAGCAGTACTTC
>TRBV5-1|TRBJ2-1|-|-
CASSLEGSYNEQFF
TGCGCCAGCAGCTTGGAGGGTAGCTACAATGAGCAGTTCTTC
>TRBV29-1|TRBJ1-5|-|-
CSVGAGAQPQHF
TGCAGCGTTGGGGCAGGGGCTCAGCCCCAGCATTTT
>TRBV19|TRBJ1-1|-|-
CASSSQMNTEAFF
TGTGCCAGTAGTAGCCAGATGAACACTGAAGCTTTCTTT
>TRBV19|TRBJ2-2|-|TRBD1
CASTRTGATGELFF
TGTGCCAGTACTAGGACAGGGGCCACCGGGGAGCTGTTTTTT
>TRBV10-3|TRBJ1-2|once|TRBD1
CAISPGQLYGYTF
TGTGCCATCAGTCCGGGACAGCTTTATGGCTACACCTTC
>TRBV19|TRBJ2-1|-|-
CASSPKGTYNEQFF
TGTGCCAGTAGTCCCAAGGGGACCTACAATGAGCAGTTCTTC
>TRBV7-2|TRBJ1-5|few|-
CASSLGVTNQPQHF
TGTGCCAGCAGTTTGGGGGTAACCAATCAGCCCCAGCATTTT
>TRBV6-5|TRBJ1-1|-|-
CASSYNGNTEAFF
TGTGCCAGCAGTTACAATGGGAACACTGAAGCTTTCTTT
>TRBV2|TRBJ2-1|-|TRBD2
CASTSMAGGYEQFF
TGTGCCAGCACTTCGATGGCGGGAGGTTATGAGCAGTTCTTC
>TRBV30|TRBJ2-5|-|TRBD1
CAWTTGQQETQYF
TGTGCCTGGACCACGGGACAGCAAGAGACCCAGTACTTC
>TRBV2|TRBJ1-2|-|-
CASRKTGTLYGYTF
TGTGCCAGCAGGAAAACAGGGACTCTCTATGGCTACACCTTC
>TRBV4-1|TRBJ2-7|-|TRBD2
CASSQSSGSTYEQYF
TGCGCCAGCAGCCAATCGAGCGGGAGTACTTACGAGCAGTACTTC
>TRBV20-1|TRBJ1-1|medium-sized|-
CSSRLNTEAFF
TGCAGTTCAAGGCTGAACACTGAAGCTTTCTTT
>TRBV7-6|TRBJ2-7|-|TRBD2
CASSLDSSGSEQYF
TGTGCCAGCAGCTTAGACAGTAGCGGGAGCGAGCAGTACTTC
>TRBV25-1|TRBJ1-5|-|-
CASSATGFGNQPQHF
TGTGCCAGCAGTGCCACAGGGTTTGGCAATCAGCCCCAGCATTTT
>TRBV7-9|TRBJ2-7|once|-
CASSPGSRPYEQYF
TGTGCCAGCAGCCCCGGGTCCCGGCCCTACGAGCAGTACTTC
>TRBV5-1|TRBJ1-2|-|-
CASSLDAGVYGYTF
TGCGCCAGCAGCTTGGATGCAGGGGTCTATGGCTACACCTTC
>TRBV6-1|TRBJ1-3|-|-
CASSGMDTGNTIYF
TGTGCCAGCAGTGGGATGGACACGGGAAACACCATATATTTT
>TRBV5-1|TRBJ2-7|-|TRBD1
CASSSTPAGTGGYEQYF
TGCGCCAGCAGCTCGACCCCAGCCGGGACAGGGGGTTACGAGCAGTACTTC
>TRBV2|TRBJ2-5|few|-
CASSLTGETQYF
TGTGCCAGCAGTTTGACCGGTGAGACCCAGTACTTC
>TRBV7-2|TRBJ2-3|-|-
CASSLVGMNTQYF
TGTGCCAGCAGCTTAGTCGGCATGAATACGCAGTATTTT
>TRBV6-5|TRBJ2-3|-|-
CASSWGWADTQYF
TGTGCCAGCAGTTGGGGATGGGCAGATACGCAGTATTTT
>TRBV5-6|TRBJ1-2|-|-
CASVAARGGYTF
TGTGCCAGCGTTGCGGCGCGGGGTGGCTACACCTTC
>TRBV7-9|TRBJ2-7|-|-
CASRPSFRGGDEQYF
TGTGCCAGCAGACCTAGCTTTAGGGGTGGTGACGAGCAGTACTTC
>TRBV11-3|TRBJ2-1|-|-
CASSLGQPNEQFF
TGTGCCAGCAGCTTAGGGCAGCCCAATGAGCAGTTCTTC
>TRBV2|TRBJ1-4|-|-
CASSETALREKLFF
TGTGCCAGCAGTGAAACAGCCCTTAGGGAAAAACTGTTTTTT
>TRBV5-6|TRBJ2-3|-|-
CASSFLRGSWEQYF
TGTGCCAGCAGCTTTTTGAGGGGGTCGTGGGAGCAGTATTTT
>TRBV4-2|TRBJ1-5|once|TRBD1
CASSEGQGGQPQHF
TGTGCCAGCAGCGAGGGACAGGGTGGCCAGCCCCAGCATTTT
>TRBV27|TRBJ2-2|-|TRBD1
CASRSQGARTGELFF
TGTGCCAGCAGGTCACAGGGGGCGAGGACCGGGGAGCTGTTTTTT
>TRBV30|TRBJ1-2|-|-
CAWSTFYGYTF
TGTGCCTGGAGTACGTTCTATGGCTACACCTTC
>TRBV6-5|TRBJ2-7|once|-
CASSYAGFYEQYF
TGTGCCAGCAGTTACGCGGGGTTCTACGAGCAGTACTTC
>TRBV18|TRBJ2-3|-|TRBD2
CASSRYLDPGTSGTDTQYF
TGTGCCAGCTCACGTTACCTGGACCCCGGGACTAGCGGCACAGATACGCAGTATTTT
>TRBV5-5|TRBJ1-5|-|-
CASSLASQPVGPQHF
TGTGCCAGCAGCTTGGCTTCCCAACCCGTCGGGCCCCAGCATTTT
>TRBV7-2|TRBJ2-7|-|-
CASSLQEYEQYF
TGTGCCAGCAGCTTACAGGAATACGAGCAGTACTTC
>TRBV4-3|TRBJ1-2|-|-
CASSQDLGFYGYTF
TGCGCCAGCAGCCAAGATTTGGGGTTCTATGGCTACACCTTC
>TRBV6-1|TRBJ2-7|few|-
CASMSHTISPNEQYF
TGTGCCAGCATGAGCCATACAATTTCCCCTAACGAGCAGTACTTC
>TRBV19|TRBJ1-4|-|-
CASSIDGGGLNEKLFF
TGTGCCAGTAGTATAGATGGTGGGGGGCTTAATGAAAAACTGTTTTTT
>TRBV29-1|TRBJ1-2|-|TRBD1
CSATGQALYGYTF
TGCAGCGCAACGGGACAGGCCCTCTATGGCTACACCTTC
>TRBV11-3|TRBJ2-5|-|-
CASSFGAAQETQYF
TGTGCCAGCAGCTTTGGGGCAGCCCAAGAGACCCAGTACTTC
>TRBV27|TRBJ2-1|-|-
CASSLLREDEQFF
TGTGCCAGCAGTTTATTAAGGGAGGATGAGCAGTTCTTC
>TRBV7-9|TRBJ2-7|-|-
CASSAMEGRYEQYF
TGTGCCAGCAGCGCCATGGAGGGCCGGTACGAGCAGTACTTC
>TRBV7-2|TRBJ2-5|-|-
CASSLVTVGETQYF
TGTGCCAGCAGCTTAGTGACGGTAGGGGAGACCCAGTACTTC
>TRBV25-1|TRBJ2-7|-|TRBD1
CASSGDRDQPYEQYF
TGTGCCAGCAGTGGAGACAGGGACCAACCCTACGAGCAGTACTTC